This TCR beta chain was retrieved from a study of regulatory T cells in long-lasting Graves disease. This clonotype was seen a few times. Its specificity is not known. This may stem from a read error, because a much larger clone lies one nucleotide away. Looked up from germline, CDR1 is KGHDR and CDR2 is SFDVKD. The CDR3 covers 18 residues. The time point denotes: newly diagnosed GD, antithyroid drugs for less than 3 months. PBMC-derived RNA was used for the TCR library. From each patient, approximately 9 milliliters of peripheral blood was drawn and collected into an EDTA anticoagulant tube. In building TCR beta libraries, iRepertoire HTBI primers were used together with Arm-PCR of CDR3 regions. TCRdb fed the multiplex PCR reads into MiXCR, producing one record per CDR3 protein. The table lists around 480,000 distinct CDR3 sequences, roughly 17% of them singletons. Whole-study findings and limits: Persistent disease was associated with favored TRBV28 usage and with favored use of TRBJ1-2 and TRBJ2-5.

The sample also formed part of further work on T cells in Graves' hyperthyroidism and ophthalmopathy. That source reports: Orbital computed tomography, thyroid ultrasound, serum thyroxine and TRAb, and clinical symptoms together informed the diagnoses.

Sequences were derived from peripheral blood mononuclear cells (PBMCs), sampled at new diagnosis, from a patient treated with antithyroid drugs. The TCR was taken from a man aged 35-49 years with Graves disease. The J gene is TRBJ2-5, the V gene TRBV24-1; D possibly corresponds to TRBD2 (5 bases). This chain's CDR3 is CATSDNKGGHPYQEAQYF. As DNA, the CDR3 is TGTGCCACCAGTGATAACAAAGGCGGGCATCCGTACCAAGAGGCCCAGTACTTC.